This T cell receptor (beta chain) was captured by sequencing in a study of prognosis after radiotherapy for stage I lung cancer. Only a few counts were recorded for this clonotype. From genomic DNA, two-round multiplex PCR was used to amplify TCR beta CDR3. Gene-specific TRBV and TRBJ primers were used in PCR round one. TCRdb called the multiplex PCR reads again in MiXCR, with one record for every CDR3 protein. The sample lists under 15,000 distinct CDR3 sequences; 50% to 65% were seen once. This CDR3 is 14 amino acids long. Germline CDR1 SGHTA, CDR2 FQGNSA. Material: PBMCs, obtained before or after stereotactic body radiation therapy (not recorded which). This chain joins TRBV7-2 and TRBJ2-1; D possibly matches TRBD1 or TRBD2 (5 bases each). This clonotype was obtained from a donor over 45 with non-small cell lung cancer. The CDR3 nucleotides read TGTGCTAACGCGGTCGGGACCAAATACAATGAGCAGTTCTTC. Its translation: CANAVGTKYNEQFF.